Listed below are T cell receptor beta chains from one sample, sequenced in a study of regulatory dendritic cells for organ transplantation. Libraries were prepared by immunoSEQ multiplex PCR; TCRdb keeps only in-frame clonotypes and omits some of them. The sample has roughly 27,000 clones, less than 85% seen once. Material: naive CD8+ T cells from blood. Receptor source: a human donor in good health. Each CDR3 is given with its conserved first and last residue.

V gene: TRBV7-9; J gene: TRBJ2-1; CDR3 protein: CASSPDIYNEQFF
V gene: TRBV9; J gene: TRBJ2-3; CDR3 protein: CASSDHLTSGASTDTQYF
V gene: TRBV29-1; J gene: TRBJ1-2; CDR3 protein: CSGTGSNYGYTF
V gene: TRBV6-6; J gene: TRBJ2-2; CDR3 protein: CASQDRGYTGELFF
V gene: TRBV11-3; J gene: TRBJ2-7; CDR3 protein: CASSAYRGPYEQYF
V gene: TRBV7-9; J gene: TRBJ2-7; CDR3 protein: CASSLEQGIYEQYF
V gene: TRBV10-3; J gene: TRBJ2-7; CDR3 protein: CAISESSRSLYEQYF
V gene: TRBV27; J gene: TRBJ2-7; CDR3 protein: CASRYGTGSYEQYF
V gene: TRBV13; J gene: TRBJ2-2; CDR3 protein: CASSLGPGQGATGELFF
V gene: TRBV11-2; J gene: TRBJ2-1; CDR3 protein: CASSLWPSGRGRNEQFF
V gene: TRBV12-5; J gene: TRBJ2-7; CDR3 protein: CASGLEGTGLYEQYF
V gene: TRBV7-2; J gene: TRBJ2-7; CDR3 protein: CASSLGVGGALWEQYF
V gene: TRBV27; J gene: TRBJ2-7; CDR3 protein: CASSLQGLSSYEQYF
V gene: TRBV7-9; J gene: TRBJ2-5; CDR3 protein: CASSIPGRRGETQYF
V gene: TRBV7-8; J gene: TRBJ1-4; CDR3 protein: CASSEGGGREKLFF
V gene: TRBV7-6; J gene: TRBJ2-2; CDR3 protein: CASSYGTLNTGELFF
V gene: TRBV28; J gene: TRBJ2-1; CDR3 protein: CASSLRVRTSGESYNEQFF
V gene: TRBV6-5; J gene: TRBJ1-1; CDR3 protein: CASSYSATANTEAFF
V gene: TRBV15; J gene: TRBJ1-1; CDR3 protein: CATGGTMNTEAFF
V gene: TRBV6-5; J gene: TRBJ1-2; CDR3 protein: CASSYSSGQGVGYTF
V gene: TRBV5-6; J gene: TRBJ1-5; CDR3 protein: CASSLWTFSNQPQHF
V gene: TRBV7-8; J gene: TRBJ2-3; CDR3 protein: CASSLFAGARTDTQYF
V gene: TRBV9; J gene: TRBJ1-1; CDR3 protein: CASSARGGINTEAFF
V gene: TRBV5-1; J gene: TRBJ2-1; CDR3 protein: CASSSTGGGNEQFF
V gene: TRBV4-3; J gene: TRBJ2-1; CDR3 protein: CASSHLAGGRGNEQFF
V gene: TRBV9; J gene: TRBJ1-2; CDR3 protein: CASSVARSGDYGYTF
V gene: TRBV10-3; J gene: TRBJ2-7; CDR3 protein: CSTARGGNEQYF
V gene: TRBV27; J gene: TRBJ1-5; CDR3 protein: CAAGSGNQPQHF
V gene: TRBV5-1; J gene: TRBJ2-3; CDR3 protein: CASSLGTNTDTQYF
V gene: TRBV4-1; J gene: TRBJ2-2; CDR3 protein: CASSQTPRDRARGGELFF
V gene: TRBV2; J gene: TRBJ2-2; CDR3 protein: CASSDHRSTGELFF
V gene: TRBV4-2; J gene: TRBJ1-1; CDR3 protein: CASSQDLTGQGKAEAFF
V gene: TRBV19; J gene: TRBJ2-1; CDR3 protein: CASSGTGGGPSYNEQFF
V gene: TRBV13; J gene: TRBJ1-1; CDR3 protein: CASSLDSRDTEAFF
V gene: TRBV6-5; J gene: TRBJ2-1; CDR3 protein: CASSFTDRGRGDEQFF
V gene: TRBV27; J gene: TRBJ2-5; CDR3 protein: CASSLASGGARETQYF
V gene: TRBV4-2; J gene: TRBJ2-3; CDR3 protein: CASSQDRASGGAADTQYF
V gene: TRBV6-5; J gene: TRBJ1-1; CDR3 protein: CASSYQGMNTEAFF
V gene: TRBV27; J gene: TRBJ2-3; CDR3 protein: CASSLGDTSTDTQYF
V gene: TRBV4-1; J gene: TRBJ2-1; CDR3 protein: CASSQAHLGQRNEQFF
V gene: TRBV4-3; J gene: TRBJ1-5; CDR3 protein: CASSQDRTGASNQPQHF
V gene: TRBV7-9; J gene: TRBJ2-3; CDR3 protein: CASSSPKAGGPNTQYF
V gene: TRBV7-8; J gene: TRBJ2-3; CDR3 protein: CASSRLAGQDTQYF
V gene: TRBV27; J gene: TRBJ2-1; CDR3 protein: CASSLSSSYYNEQFF
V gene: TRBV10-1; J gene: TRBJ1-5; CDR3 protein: CASQGEKTGPNQPQHF
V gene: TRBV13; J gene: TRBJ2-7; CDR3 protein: CASSLESRGEQYF
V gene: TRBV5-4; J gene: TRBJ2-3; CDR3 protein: CASSLFADTQYF
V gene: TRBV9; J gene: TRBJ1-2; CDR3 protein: CASSVGTGSPYGYTF
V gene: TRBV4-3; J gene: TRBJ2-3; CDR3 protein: CASSQDSTGTDTQYF
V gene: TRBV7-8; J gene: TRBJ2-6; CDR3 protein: CASSLGWGAGANVLTF
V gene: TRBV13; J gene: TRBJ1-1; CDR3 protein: CASSLVGGTEAFF
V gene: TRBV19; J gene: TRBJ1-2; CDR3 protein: CASSLQALFGYTF
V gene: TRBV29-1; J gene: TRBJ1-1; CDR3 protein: CSVGQGDTEAFF
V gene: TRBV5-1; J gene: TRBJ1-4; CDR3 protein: CASSRYRDRNEKLFF